Listed below are T cell receptor beta chains from one sample, sequenced in a study of T cell responses to AZD1222 COVID-19 vaccine. Libraries were prepared by immunoSEQ multiplex PCR; TCRdb keeps only in-frame clonotypes and omits some of them. This sample yields approximately 21,000 clones, of which 84% are seen a single time; about 16% belongs to the top ten. Sequenced here: peripheral blood, sampled 28 days after the second AZD1222 dose. These receptors all stem from an adult who received the AZD1222 COVID-19 vaccine. CDR3s include the opening cysteine and the closing phenylalanine or tryptophan. Some rows mark clone size as missing; the rest say once, few, many or name a class of expanded clone.

cdr3_aa j_call clone_size v_call
CASSPPAGWYGYTF TRBJ1-2 - TRBV6-5
CAIRAGSSYNSPLHF TRBJ1-6 - TRBV10-3
CASSEGTSTDTQYF TRBJ2-3 - TRBV9
CASSYSRGLGSPLHF TRBJ1-6 - TRBV6-5
CATSDRTGAGNEQFF TRBJ2-1 - TRBV24-1
CASSPTAGMNTEAFF TRBJ1-1 - TRBV3-1/TRBV3-2
CASSYPGQGQHKTYNEQFF TRBJ2-1 few TRBV7-8
CATSTRQGSNNEQFF TRBJ2-1 - TRBV15
CASSYSMFGETQYF TRBJ2-5 - TRBV6-2/TRBV6-3
CASSFGTGKTGANVLTF TRBJ2-6 - TRBV18
CASSFPGGGGQETQYF TRBJ2-5 - TRBV5-4
CASSLADRGRGSGYTF TRBJ1-2 - TRBV5-6
CASSLGTSGGNEQFF TRBJ2-1 - TRBV27
CASSLAGNNYGYTF TRBJ1-2 - TRBV27
CASSFWGMNTGELFF TRBJ2-2 - TRBV5-1
CASSALPGNYGYTF TRBJ1-2 once TRBV7-2
CASSLGREGGEQFF TRBJ2-1 few TRBV11-3
CASSFRSDTQYF TRBJ2-3 - TRBV28
CASSSSVQTNTGELFF TRBJ2-2 - TRBV5-5
CASSFRRNNSPLHF TRBJ1-6 - TRBV5-6
CASRARDRNGELFF TRBJ2-2 - TRBV2
CASSVGTGRETQYF TRBJ2-5 - TRBV9
CASSEIVMTNQPQHF TRBJ1-5 few TRBV2
CASSVGLAGGPESKGELFF TRBJ2-2 - TRBV9
CASQIGDRATQYF TRBJ2-5 - TRBV25-1
CASSLAELTGYTDTQYF TRBJ2-3 - TRBV5-1
CASSQEASGEVEQYF TRBJ2-7 few TRBV3-1/TRBV3-2
CASSIVGRGRETQYF TRBJ2-5 - TRBV19
CASSAWGGSEETQYF TRBJ2-5 - TRBV9
CSMRGGGSSYEQYF TRBJ2-7 - TRBV11-3
CASSTDRGLTNEKLFF TRBJ1-4 - TRBV9
CASSIVRDSYYNEQFF TRBJ2-1 - TRBV19
CATTLFASGRLSDTQYF TRBJ2-3 - TRBV28
CASTSPQGDEQYF TRBJ2-7 - TRBV28
CASRGPTSGSFETQYF TRBJ2-5 - TRBV27
CASSLKTGEGSPLHF TRBJ1-6 - TRBV5-4
CASTAGASGRAGEQYF TRBJ2-7 - TRBV28
CASSPTGTKGLNEKLFF TRBJ1-4 - TRBV5-1
CASSQETRLHEQYF TRBJ2-7 few TRBV3-1/TRBV3-2
CASRRQDSGNTIYF TRBJ1-3 few TRBV2
CASSLSGTDKETQYF TRBJ2-5 - TRBV5-1
CASSQTGEQYF TRBJ2-7 - TRBV11-3
CASSLGELWTETQYF TRBJ2-5 - TRBV5-1
CASSLSQASYEQYF TRBJ2-7 - TRBV11-2
CSVEGIKGGDEQFF TRBJ2-1 - TRBV29-1
CASSPSGSGYNEQFF TRBJ2-1 - TRBV6-4
CSAGDSLNGEKLFF TRBJ1-4 few TRBV29-1
CASSSTSLSDEQYF TRBJ2-7 once TRBV7-6
CASSFPWGSSYNEQFF TRBJ2-1 - TRBV7-2
CASSRLAGADEQFF TRBJ2-1 once TRBV3-1/TRBV3-2
CASSYFQGASREQYF TRBJ2-7 - TRBV6-5
CASSKDVGAGQGTLHF TRBJ1-6 - TRBV21-1
CASRKGQYGYTF TRBJ1-2 - TRBV27
CASSQDVTDPYGYTF TRBJ1-2 - TRBV3-1/TRBV3-2
CASNKGTSNYGYTF TRBJ1-2 - TRBV6-5
CASSLALGSGREGETQYF TRBJ2-5 once TRBV11-2
CASGRTSSYNEQFF TRBJ2-1 - TRBV9
CSVAGTRSGSSYEQYF TRBJ2-7 - TRBV29-1
CASSPGRLSYEQYF TRBJ2-7 - TRBV5-5